These 4 T cell receptor beta chains were all obtained from the same sample, sequenced in a study of Ad26.COV2.S vaccination and SARS-CoV-2 variants. Treatment defined: about 20 received Ad26.COV2.S at low or high dose, single or two shots; about 5 received placebo; per-sample allocation not given. Sampling was performed 63 days after the first vaccine or placebo injection. Sequencing was performed with immunoSEQ multiplex PCR; in TCRdb, only in-frame clones are kept and a portion is missing. The repertoire consists of more than 300,000 clones, with about 86% occurring once and the leading ten covering around 2%. Material: peripheral blood, obtained in a trial of Ad26.COV2.S vaccine versus placebo. The receptors here all came from a person aged 18-65 years who received the Ad26.COV2.S COVID-19 vaccine or a placebo.

In DNA, the CDR3 is TGTGCCAGCAGCTGGAATCAGAGAAACACTGAAGCTTTCTTT. It encodes CASSWNQRNTEAFF. This chain uses TRBV5-6 with TRBJ1-1; D unresolved. V lost 3 bases and J 2 bases, leaving 11 bases between the germline ends. The CDR3 has 14 amino acids. Germline V gene sequence: CDR1 SGHDT, CDR2 YYEEEE.

The gene calls are TRBV30 and TRBJ1-2, with a tentative D call TRBD1 (5 bases). The germline CDR1 and CDR2 sequences are GTSNPN and SVGIG (reference sequence). V was shortened by 2 bases and J by 3 bases, with 13 bases between the two germline ends. This CDR3 has 14 amino acids. CDR3 sequence (DNA): TGTGCCTGGAGTATCGGACGGGGGTACTATGGCTACACCTTC. It encodes CAWSIGRGYYGYTF.

This chain links TRBV5-1 with TRBJ2-1, with TRBD2 matching 10 bases. The CDR3 extends over 16 amino acids. CDR1 and CDR2 (germline): SGHRS, YFSETQ. The J segment lost 8 bases and the V segment lost 0 bases, leaving 8 bases of the junction unmatched. CDR3 DNA: TGCGCCAGCAGCTTGGGGCCCAGCGGGGGGGCGTATGAGCAGTTCTTC. It translates to CASSLGPSGGAYEQFF.

This chain links TRBV11-2 with TRBJ1-1; TRBD1 is a possible D gene (6 bases). The V gene lost 0 bases and the J gene lost 9 bases, with 20 bases spanning the gap. CDR1 SGHAT and CDR2 FQNNGV come from the germline V gene. The CDR3 length is 16 residues. Written as DNA, the CDR3 is TGTGCCAGCAGCTTAGATCGATCGGTAGGGGGGCGGAAAGCTTTCTTT. Translated, it gives CASSLDRSVGGRKAFF.